This T cell receptor beta chain was sequenced in a study of T cell responses to AZD1222 COVID-19 vaccine. The V and J ends lost 4 bases and 1 base respectively, with 10 bases between them. The CDR3 has 14 amino acids. Germline V gives CDR1 KGHDR, CDR2 SFDVKD. Clones were read by immunoSEQ multiplex PCR, and TCRdb kept only the in-frame ones, dropping some. The sample has approximately 160,000 clones; about nine tenths are singletons. The rearrangement joins TRBV24-1 to TRBJ2-7, with D perhaps TRBD1 (6 bases). This sample comprised peripheral blood, obtained on day 0 of AZD1222 vaccination. This clonotype was obtained from an adult in good health. DNA for the CDR3: TGTGCCACCAGTGACCCCGGACAGTCCTACGAGCAGTACTTC. This codes for CATSDPGQSYEQYF.